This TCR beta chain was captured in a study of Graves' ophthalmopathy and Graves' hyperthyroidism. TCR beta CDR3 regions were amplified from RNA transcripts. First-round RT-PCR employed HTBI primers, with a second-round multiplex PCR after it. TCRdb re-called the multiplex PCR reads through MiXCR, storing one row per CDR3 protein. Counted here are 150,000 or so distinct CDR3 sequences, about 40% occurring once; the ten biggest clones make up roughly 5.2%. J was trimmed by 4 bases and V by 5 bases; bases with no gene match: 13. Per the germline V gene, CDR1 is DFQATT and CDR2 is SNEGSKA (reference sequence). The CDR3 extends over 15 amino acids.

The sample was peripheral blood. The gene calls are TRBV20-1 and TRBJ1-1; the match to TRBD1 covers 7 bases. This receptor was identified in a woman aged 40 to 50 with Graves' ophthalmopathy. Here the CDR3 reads CSAHIGGAGGTEAFF. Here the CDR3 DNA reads TGCAGTGCTCACATCGGGGGGGCAGGGGGCACTGAAGCTTTCTTT.